These 20 T cell receptor beta chains originate from one sample sequenced in a study of T cell responses to AZD1222 COVID-19 vaccine. The protocol was immunoSEQ multiplex PCR, while the TCRdb copy is restricted to in-frame clones and leaves out a portion. The sample contains 100,000 to 150,000 clones, roughly 90% of which appear only once. Specimen: peripheral blood, collected on day 0 of AZD1222 vaccination. All receptors come from an adult in good health.

The rearrangement uses TRBV6-2 or TRBV6-3 and TRBJ2-3; D tentatively fits TRBD1 or TRBD2 (5 bases each). The CDR3 has 11 residues. Trimming shortened V by 6 bases and J by 14 bases, and 15 bases separated the two germline ends. Germline lookup yields CDR1 MNHEY and CDR2 SVGEGT. The CDR3 protein is CASSEGPPRYF. CDR3 nucleotide sequence: TGTGCCAGCAGCGAGGGGCCCCCCAGGTATTTT.

This clone was observed once. V and J are TRBV2 and TRBJ1-5; maybe TRBD1 (5 bases). The germline V gene has CDR1 SNHLY and CDR2 FYNNEI. There are 12 residues in the CDR3. V was trimmed by 6 bases and J by 7 bases, leaving 10 bases between them. CDR3 loop: CASRGDVQPQHF. CDR3 DNA: TGTGCCAGCAGGGGGGACGTACAGCCCCAGCATTTT. The variable domain in full, with the rest retrieved from reference TRBV2 and TRBJ1-5, is EPEVTQTPSHQVTQMGQEVILRCVPISNHLYFYWYRQILGQKVEFLVSFYNNEISEKSEIFDDQFSVERPDGSNFTLKIRSTKLEDSAMYFCASRGDVQPQHFGDGTRLSIL.

This chain joins TRBV6-2 or TRBV6-3 and TRBJ2-1, with TRBD2 matching 8 bases. The germline V gene has CDR1 MNHEY and CDR2 SVGEGT. This CDR3 region has 14 residues. With 5 bases clipped from V and 3 bases from J, the junction kept 3 bases outside the gene matches. This CDR3 reads CASSDREGYNEQFF. CDR3 sequence (DNA): TGTGCCAGCAGTGACCGGGAGGGCTACAATGAGCAGTTCTTC.

The chain carries TRBV5-1 and TRBJ2-1, with 8 bases fitting TRBD2. The CDR3 extends over 15 amino acids. CDR1 is SGHRS and CDR2 is YFSETQ in the germline V gene. Trimming at V came to 5 bases and at J to 2 bases, leaving 6 bases not matched to a gene. CDR3 sequence: CASRAGTSAYNEQFF. As DNA, the CDR3 is TGCGCCAGCAGGGCCGGGACTAGTGCCTACAATGAGCAGTTCTTC.

The chain has TRBV2 and TRBJ2-7, with D perhaps TRBD1 (6 bases). With 0 bases removed from V and 2 bases from J, the gap between germline ends came to 23 bases. Germline assignment: CDR1 SNHLY and CDR2 FYNNEI. The CDR3 contains 19 residues. The CDR3 DNA sequence: TGTGCCAGCAGTGAAGCGGCAGGGATAGTATTGCGACAGGCCTACGAGCAGTACTTC. Its translation: CASSEAAGIVLRQAYEQYF. The whole variable domain, filled in from reference TRBV2 and TRBJ2-7, reads EPEVTQTPSHQVTQMGQEVILRCVPISNHLYFYWYRQILGQKVEFLVSFYNNEISEKSEIFDDQFSVERPDGSNFTLKIRSTKLEDSAMYFCASSEAAGIVLRQAYEQYFGPGTRLTVT.

This sequence joins TRBV5-1 and TRBJ1-2; D call uncertain. CDR1 and CDR2 (germline): SGHRS, YFSETQ. Trimming cost V 2 bases and J 5 bases, with 16 bases left between them. The CDR3 sequence is 15 residues long. The CDR3 loop reads CASSFGEGFGYGYTF. The CDR3 DNA follows: TGCGCCAGCAGCTTTGGGGAGGGATTTGGATATGGCTACACCTTC.

V gene TRBV5-1 combines with J gene TRBJ1-5; D is unresolved. The ends were cut back, 0 bases at V and 5 bases at J, with 9 bases in the middle. The CDR3 has 14 residues. Germline CDR1 reads SGHRS; CDR2 reads YFSETQ. For the CDR3, the DNA is TGCGCCAGCAGCTTGGAGGGCCCAGATCAGCCCCAGCATTTT. As protein: CASSLEGPDQPQHF.

The chain uses TRBV9 and TRBJ2-1, with 8 bases that match TRBD2. The germline gives CDR1 SGDLS, CDR2 YYNGEE. The CDR3 spans 15 residues. Trimming cost V 0 bases and J 7 bases; bases outside gene matches: 6. The CDR3 reads CASSVADSGKNEQFF. In DNA, the CDR3 is TGTGCCAGCAGCGTAGCCGATAGCGGGAAAAATGAGCAGTTCTTC.

This clone is a singleton in its sample. The chain uses TRBV5-1 and TRBJ1-3, with TRBD1 as a possible D gene (5 bases). V shed 0 bases and J shed 4 bases, with 11 bases lying between them. CDR1 and CDR2 (germline): SGHRS, YFSETQ. The CDR3 sequence is 15 residues long. The CDR3 reads CASSLVPTAGNTIYF. The DNA of the CDR3 is TGCGCCAGCAGCTTGGTCCCGACAGCCGGAAACACCATATATTTT. The full variable domain, rest sourced from reference TRBV5-1 and TRBJ1-3, is KAGVTQTPRYLIKTRGQQVTLSCSPISGHRSVSWYQQTPGQGLQFLFEYFSETQRNKGNFPGRFSGRQFSNSRSEMNVSTLELGDSALYLCASSLVPTAGNTIYFGEGSWLTVV.

The chain carries TRBV5-1 and TRBJ1-2; D uncertain. Germline V gene data show CDR1 as SGHRS and CDR2 as YFSETQ. The length of the CDR3 is 15 residues. With 0 bases removed from V and 1 base from J, the gap between germline ends came to 10 bases. CDR3 nucleotide sequence: TGCGCCAGCAGCTTGGAAGGCTCCAGTAACTATGGCTACACCTTC. It is translated as CASSLEGSSNYGYTF.

The genes are TRBV5-1 and TRBJ2-3; 7 bases are a match to TRBD1. Germline values: CDR1 SGHRS, CDR2 YFSETQ. This CDR3 region has 15 residues. Trimming removed 0 bases from V and 1 base from J; junction bases left unmatched: 2. The CDR3 loop reads CASSLVGQGTDTQYF. The DNA of the CDR3 is TGCGCCAGCAGCTTGGTAGGACAGGGCACAGATACGCAGTATTTT.

The chain links TRBV4-1 to TRBJ2-7; tentative D call: TRBD1 (5 bases). The CDR3 extends over 14 amino acids. V lost 4 bases, J lost 7 bases, and 17 bases lay in between. Germline V gene data show CDR1 as MGHRA and CDR2 as YSYEKL. The CDR3, as DNA: TGCGCCAGCAGCCCCCTGGGGCTTCAGGGAGAGCAGTACTTC. Amino acids: CASSPLGLQGEQYF.

The chain combines TRBV15 with TRBJ1-1, with D possibly matching TRBD1 (5 bases). CDR3 length: 13 residues. V gave up 7 bases and J gave up 1 base, with 10 bases separating them. CDR1 and CDR2 (germline): LNHNV, YYDKDF (reference sequence). The CDR3, as DNA: TGTGCCACCACCACCGGGGCGAACACTGAAGCTTTCTTT. Translated: CATTTGANTEAFF.

V and J are TRBV5-4 and TRBJ2-7; weak D call: TRBD1 (5 bases). The V gene's germline CDR1 is SGHNT and CDR2 YYREEE (reference sequence). The CDR3 runs 13 residues. Trimming pared 2 bases from V and 3 bases from J, leaving 9 bases between. The CDR3 protein is CASSFRGNYEQYF. Written as DNA, the CDR3 is TGTGCCAGCAGCTTTAGGGGCAACTACGAGCAGTACTTC.

The chain combines TRBV5-1 with TRBJ1-2; D ambiguous. The germline CDR1 and CDR2 sequences are SGHRS and YFSETQ. Trimming cost V 1 base and J 6 bases, with 10 bases left between them. The CDR3 totals 13 residues. The CDR3 region is CASSLHSENGYTF. The CDR3 DNA reads TGCGCCAGCAGCTTGCACAGTGAAAATGGCTACACCTTC.

The rearrangement joins TRBV2 to TRBJ2-1, with 8 bases fitting TRBD2. Unmatched junction bases numbered 10, after V lost 8 bases and J lost 10 bases. The CDR3 consists of 13 residues. In germline, CDR1 is SNHLY, CDR2 FYNNEI. CDR3 nucleotides: TGTGCCAGCTGTAACCTACGGGAGGGGGAGCAGTTCTTC. Its translation: CASCNLREGEQFF.

The chain couples TRBV25-1 to TRBJ1-2; 8 nucleotides align to TRBD1. Germline V lookup: CDR1 MGHDK, CDR2 SYGVNS. This CDR3 region has 16 residues. V lost 1 base to trimming and J lost 1 base; unmatched junction nucleotides: 5. As DNA, the CDR3 is TGTGCCAGCAGTGAATTTCGGACAGGGATTAACTATGGCTACACCTTC. It specifies CASSEFRTGINYGYTF.

This clone appeared a single time. Here the CDR3 reads CASSDGQGRNEKLFF. The CDR3 DNA is TGTGCCAGCAGCGATGGACAGGGGCGAAATGAAAAACTGTTTTTT. The rearrangement uses TRBV7-9 and TRBJ1-4; the match to TRBD1 covers 9 bases. Germline V gene sequence: CDR1 SEHNR, CDR2 FQNEAQ (reference sequence). The J segment lost 5 bases and the V segment lost 5 bases, leaving 6 bases of the junction unmatched. There are 15 residues in the CDR3.

V is TRBV9 and J is TRBJ1-6, with D possibly being TRBD1 (6 bases). Deletions cut 1 base from V and 0 bases from J, with 11 bases between. Looked up from germline, CDR1 is SGDLS and CDR2 is YYNGEE. This CDR3 is 17 amino acids long. The CDR3 region is CASSVSGQSSYNSPLHF. CDR3 coding DNA: TGTGCCAGCAGCGTAAGTGGACAGAGCTCCTATAATTCACCCCTCCACTTT.

This rearrangement joins TRBV11-1 to TRBJ2-5, with 8 bases fitting TRBD1. This CDR3 comprises 16 residues. V lost 3 bases, J lost 2 bases, and 8 bases stayed unmatched. CDR1 is SGHAT and CDR2 is FQDESV in the germline V gene (reference sequence). DNA for the CDR3: TGTGCCAGCAGCTTGGGCCGACAGGGGCCTCAAGAGACCCAGTACTTC. It translates to CASSLGRQGPQETQYF.